The sequence of this T cell receptor beta chain was determined in a study of cytomegalovirus exposure and HLA in healthy donors. Turning to the study itself: The 110 or so validation repertoires used a platform that matched the one used for the approximately 670 first-cohort repertoires, as a later analysis reported. General study points: Cytomegalovirus association was assigned to approximately 160 TCR beta chains.

Sequenced by immunoSEQ multiplex PCR; TCRdb stores in-frame clones only, minus some. This sample has about 170,000 clones, with about nine tenths found just once. The table lists this clone with a few counts. The antigen is undetermined. Per the germline V gene, CDR1 is SEHNR and CDR2 is FQNEAQ (reference sequence). This CDR3 is 17 amino acids long. Unmatched junction bases numbered 5, after V lost 0 bases and J lost 4 bases. The source is a man between 18 and 35 years old in good health and CMV-seropositive. The chain employs TRBV7-9 and TRBJ2-2; 10 nucleotides match TRBD2. Sequencing was performed on PBMCs. The CDR3 reads CASSLALASGSTGELFF. CDR3 coding DNA: TGTGCCAGCAGCTTAGCGCTCGCTAGCGGGAGCACCGGGGAGCTGTTTTTT. The full variable domain, with the rest looked up from reference TRBV7-9 and TRBJ2-2, is DTGVSQNPRHKITKRGQNVTFRCDPISEHNRLYWYRQTLGQGPEFLTYFQNEAQLEKSRLLSDRFSAERPKGSFSTLEIQRTEQGDSAMYLCASSLALASGSTGELFFGEGSRLTVL.